The 3 T cell receptor beta chains presented below share a single source sample, sequenced in a study of post-analysis software for immune sequencing data. The study, taken as a whole, reports: When patients were compared with controls, roughly five TRBV segments were more frequent, TRBV5-6, TRBV5-1 and TRBV20-1 among them.

What these receptors recognize is not known. Sequencing libraries made from TCR beta cDNA carried unique molecular identifiers. TCRdb re-derived calls from the PCR reads in MiXCR, one entry per CDR3 protein. The sample has around 260,000 distinct CDR3 sequences, 30% to 45% seen once. Sequencing input: blood. These receptors all come from a girl between 10 and 17 years old with multiple sclerosis.

The rearrangement uses TRBV3-1 and TRBJ1-6; D gene unclear. Looked up from germline, CDR1 is LGHDT and CDR2 is YNNKEL (reference sequence). This CDR3 has 16 amino acids. The V end was cut by 1 base, the J end by 0 bases, with 7 bases between. This CDR3 is CASSQGVSSYNSPLHF. CDR3 DNA: TGTGCCAGCAGCCAAGGGGTGAGCTCCTATAATTCACCCCTCCACTTT.

This chain joins TRBV4-1 and TRBJ1-1; 8 bases agree with TRBD1. The germline gives CDR1 MGHRA, CDR2 YSYEKL. V shed 4 bases and J 3 bases; nucleotides not matched to a gene: 13. This CDR3 comprises 17 residues. In nucleotides, the CDR3 is TGCGCCAGCAGCCCCCAGGACAGGGCCCTCATGGACACTGAAGCTTTCTTT. Its translation is CASSPQDRALMDTEAFF.

The rearrangement uses TRBV12-3 or TRBV12-4 and TRBJ2-7; D is perhaps TRBD1 (7 bases). The V end lost 2 bases, the J end lost 10 bases, and 21 bases lay between the germline ends. The CDR3 is 15 residues long. The CDR3 DNA is TGTGCCAGCAGTTTAAGAGGGGGCACCTCGCGGGACCAGTACTTC. Translating it yields CASSLRGGTSRDQYF.